A single sample is the source of the 24 T cell receptor beta chains below, sequenced in a study of CXCR3-negative and CXCR3-positive naive CD8 T cells. Carrying UMI labels, the TRB cDNA libraries were prepared through 5' RACE. TCRdb reworked the 5' RACE reads into one entry per CDR3 protein, no DNA. The listing contains about 66,000 distinct CDR3 sequences. Material: naive CXCR3- CD8+ T cells from blood. Documented subset: CD45RO-CCR7+CD27+CD95- naive CD8+ T cells lacking CXCR3 (TNR3-). The receptors originated from a human donor in good health. Some clones in this sample may be carry-over from other donors' samples.

The V gene is TRBV29-1, the J gene TRBJ2-7; TCRdb picks TRBD2, but there is no DNA to check that call. The CDR3 runs 15 residues. CDR1 and CDR2 (germline): SQVTM, ANQGSEA. The CDR3 is CSVAGAGSFLGEQYF.

The chain employs TRBV27 and TRBJ1-5; TCRdb returns TRBD1, unconfirmable since there is no DNA. The CDR3 is 14 residues long. Germline CDR1 reads MNHEY; CDR2 reads SMNVEV (reference sequence). The chain's CDR3 is CASSRQGGNQPQHF.

V gene TRBV29-1 combines with J gene TRBJ2-3. Germline-derived CDR1 and CDR2 are SQVTM and ANQGSEA. CDR3 size: 11 residues. This CDR3 is CSVLTTDTQYF.

The chain uses TRBV27 and TRBJ2-7; checking the TCRdb D call of TRBD2 is not possible without DNA. The germline gives CDR1 MNHEY, CDR2 SMNVEV (reference sequence). This CDR3 region has 14 residues. The CDR3: CASSYSRDFGEQYF.

The chain couples TRBV11-1 to TRBJ2-7; no DNA is available, so the TRBD1 call from TCRdb remains unchecked. This CDR3 is 14 amino acids long. Germline V gives CDR1 SGHAT, CDR2 FQDESV (reference sequence). CDR3 loop: CASSFGAGTYEQYF.

The J gene is TRBJ2-3, the V gene TRBV29-1. The CDR3 runs 12 residues. CDR1 is SQVTM, CDR2 ANQGSEA, per germline. CDR3 loop: CSSTVGVDTQYF.

The chain links TRBV29-1 to TRBJ1-2; TCRdb indicates TRBD1, and absent DNA this call remains unverified. In germline, CDR1 is SQVTM, CDR2 ANQGSEA. This CDR3 is built from 12 residues. CDR3: CSVRQGALGYTF.

The genes are TRBV7-9 and TRBJ1-1. The CDR3 runs to 15 residues. Germline V gene data show CDR1 as SEHNR and CDR2 as FQNEAQ (reference sequence). CDR3 region: CASSGEETMNTEAFF.

The rearrangement joins TRBV29-1 to TRBJ2-1; the TRBD1 assignment by TCRdb is unverifiable without DNA. Germline V gene data show CDR1 as SQVTM and CDR2 as ANQGSEA. The CDR3 runs 14 residues. This chain's CDR3 is CSVFGGISYNEQFF.

The chain couples TRBV29-1 to TRBJ2-7; the TCRdb call, TRBD1, lacks DNA for checking. The CDR3 covers 13 residues. Germline loops: CDR1 SQVTM, CDR2 ANQGSEA. CDR3 region: CSARTGEQYEQYF.

The chain is built from TRBV5-1 and TRBJ2-5; without DNA, the TCRdb call of TRBD2 cannot be checked. This CDR3 has 18 residues. Looked up from germline, CDR1 is SGHRS and CDR2 is YFSETQ. CDR3 amino acids: CASSFGLAGGRGQETQYF.

This CDR3 is CASSQAADGYTF. V and J are TRBV12-3 or TRBV12-4 and TRBJ1-2. The CDR3 runs 12 residues.

The chain is built from TRBV20-1 and TRBJ2-3. The CDR3 loop spans 16 amino acids. Germline V gene sequence: CDR1 DFQATT, CDR2 SNEGSKA (reference sequence). The CDR3 sequence is CSARDSSRGGTDTQYF.

The rearrangement joins TRBV7-9 to TRBJ1-2; lacking DNA, the TRBD1 call made by TCRdb goes unchecked. Germline CDR1 reads SEHNR; CDR2 reads FQNEAQ (reference sequence). CDR3 length: 14 amino acids. CDR3 protein: CASLQTGDPWGYTF. Full variable domain (outside the CDR3, taken from reference TRBV7-9 and TRBJ1-2): DTGVSQNPRHKITKRGQNVTFRCDPISEHNRLYWYRQTLGQGPEFLTYFQNEAQLEKSRLLSDRFSAERPKGSFSTLEIQRTEQGDSAMYLCASLQTGDPWGYTFGSGTRLTVV.

The chain links TRBV28 to TRBJ2-1; checking the TCRdb D call of TRBD1 is not possible without DNA. Germline CDR1 is MDHEN and CDR2 is SYDVKM. The CDR3 spans 17 residues. CDR3: CASSLSLGDGPYNEQFF.

The chain couples TRBV4-1 to TRBJ2-7; no DNA is available, so the TRBD2 call from TCRdb remains unchecked. The CDR3 is 16 amino acids. The germline CDR1 and CDR2 sequences are MGHRA and YSYEKL. CDR3 residues: CASSPTDYPSSYEQYF.

The chain employs TRBV28 and TRBJ2-7; no DNA is available, so the TRBD1 call from TCRdb remains unchecked. This CDR3 has 17 residues. The V gene's germline CDR1 is MDHEN and CDR2 SYDVKM. This CDR3 is CASSFAQGTRLNYEQYF.

The chain has TRBV19 and TRBJ1-1. The CDR3 loop spans 13 amino acids. In germline, CDR1 is LNHDA, CDR2 SQIVND (reference sequence). The CDR3 loop is CASKLNGLTEAFF.

The rearrangement links TRBV20-1 to TRBJ2-4; the TCRdb D gene call, TRBD2, has no DNA to confirm it. Germline V gene sequence: CDR1 DFQATT, CDR2 SNEGSKA (reference sequence). The CDR3 covers 17 residues. CDR3 sequence reads: CSARDLGGGAELNIQYF.

The chain couples TRBV6-5 to TRBJ2-3; TCRdb indicates TRBD2, and absent DNA this call remains unverified. Germline loops: CDR1 MNHEY, CDR2 SVGAGI. CDR3 length equals 17 residues. This CDR3 reads CASSYGRLAGHTDTQYF.

V is TRBV7-7 and J is TRBJ2-3; lacking DNA, the TRBD1 call made by TCRdb goes unchecked. The CDR3 is 15 amino acids. CDR1 and CDR2 (germline): SSHAT, FNYEAQ (reference sequence). CDR3 sequence: CASSQGPQSTDTQYF. Full variable domain (remainder filled in from reference TRBV7-7 and TRBJ2-3): GAGVSQSPRYKVTKRGQDVTLRCDPISSHATLYWYQQALGQGPEFLTYFNYEAQPDKSGLPSDRFSAERPEGSISTLTIQRTEQRDSAMYRCASSQGPQSTDTQYFGPGTRLTVL.

The V gene is TRBV7-9, the J gene TRBJ2-7. CDR1 is SEHNR and CDR2 is FQNEAQ in the germline V gene (reference sequence). CDR3 length equals 12 residues. CDR3 amino acids: CASSPGTYEQYF.

This chain links TRBV15 with TRBJ2-2; the D call of TRBD2 rests on TCRdb alone, since no DNA is present to check it. The CDR3 has 15 amino acids. Germline loops: CDR1 LNHNV, CDR2 YYDKDF (reference sequence). The CDR3 reads CATSRDGPEAGELFF.

The J gene is TRBJ2-3, the V gene TRBV4-3; TCRdb's D gene call, TRBD1, goes unchecked for lack of DNA. Germline CDR1 reads LGHNA; CDR2 reads YSLEER. The CDR3 is 14 residues long. CDR3: CASSQFRGTDTQYF.